This T cell receptor (beta chain) was sequenced in a study of OX40 agonist ivuxolimab in advanced cancers. Study-wide context: Dose-escalation cases comprised hepatocellular carcinoma, melanoma, renal cell or head and neck cancer. Under the entry rules, prior anti-PD-1, anti-PD-L1 or anti-CTLA-4 therapy was allowed, and roughly 43% had some. Regarding the study as a whole: On average, CD8+ T cells had more expanded clones than CD4+.

This table comes from immunoSEQ multiplex PCR, and its TCRdb copy is limited to in-frame clones, with some not included. The profile shows 70,000 to 95,000 clones, around four fifths of them singletons. About this clone itself: Its target is unknown.

V lost 1 base to trimming and J lost 0 bases, with 7 bases between them. The CDR3 extends over 16 amino acids. CDR1 is SNHLY, CDR2 FYNNEI, per germline. The chain couples TRBV2 to TRBJ2-6, with D hard to call. This sample comprised CD4+ or CD8+ T cells sorted from blood, obtained in a trial of the OX40 agonist ivuxolimab. The source of this sequence is an adult with an advanced solid tumor such as melanoma, head and neck, liver or kidney cancer. CDR3 in DNA: TGTGCCAGCAGTGAAGTTTGGAGCTCTGGGGCCAACGTCCTGACTTTC. Encoded protein: CASSEVWSSGANVLTF.